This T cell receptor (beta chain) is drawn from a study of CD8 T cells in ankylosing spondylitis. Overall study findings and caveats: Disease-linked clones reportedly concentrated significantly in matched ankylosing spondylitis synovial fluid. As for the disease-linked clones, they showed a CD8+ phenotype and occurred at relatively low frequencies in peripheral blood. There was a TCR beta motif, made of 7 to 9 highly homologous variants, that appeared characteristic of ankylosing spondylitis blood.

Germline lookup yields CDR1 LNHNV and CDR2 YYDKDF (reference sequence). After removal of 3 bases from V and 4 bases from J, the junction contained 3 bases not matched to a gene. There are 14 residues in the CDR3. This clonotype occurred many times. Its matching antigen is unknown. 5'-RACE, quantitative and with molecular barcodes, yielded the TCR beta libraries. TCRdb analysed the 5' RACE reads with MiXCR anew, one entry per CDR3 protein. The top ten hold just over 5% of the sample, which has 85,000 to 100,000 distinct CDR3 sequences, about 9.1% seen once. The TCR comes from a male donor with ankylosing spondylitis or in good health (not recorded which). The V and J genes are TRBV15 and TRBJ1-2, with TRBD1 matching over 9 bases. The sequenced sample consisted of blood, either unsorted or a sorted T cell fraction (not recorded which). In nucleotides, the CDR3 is TGTGCCACCAGCAGGTGGGACAGGGCCTATGGCTACACCTTC. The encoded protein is CATSRWDRAYGYTF.